These T cell receptor beta chains were read from a single sample in a study of OX40 agonist ivuxolimab in advanced cancers. TCRdb's copy holds only in-frame clones and misses some; the assay was immunoSEQ multiplex PCR. The profile covers roughly 70,000 clones, with approximately 86% appearing a single time and around 0.73% taken by the ten largest. The specimen was CD4+ or CD8+ T cells sorted from blood, collected in a trial of the OX40 agonist ivuxolimab. All receptors come from an adult with an advanced solid tumor such as melanoma, head and neck, liver or kidney cancer. Each CDR3 is given with its conserved first and last residue.

J | V | CDR3
TRBJ2-3 | TRBV6-5 | CASTSALKADTQYF
TRBJ2-1 | TRBV28 | CASSLTRWREQFF
TRBJ1-5 | TRBV5-6 | CASSGGHMGKPQHF
TRBJ2-1 | TRBV27 | CASSFRGQGAEQFF
TRBJ2-1 | TRBV6-1 | CASTVRQGYYNEQFF
TRBJ2-7 | TRBV6-6 | CASGTGLIKDEQYF
TRBJ1-2 | TRBV7-2 | CASSLGRQYGYTF
TRBJ1-1 | TRBV6-5 | CASNLNRDTEAFF
TRBJ2-7 | TRBV30 | CAWSELSWDRGNYEQYF
TRBJ2-2 | TRBV5-4 | CASSASGSFTGELFF
TRBJ2-2 | TRBV4-1 | CASSQGGLAGVGTGELFF
TRBJ2-2 | TRBV30 | CAWSKAGGLTGELFF
TRBJ1-1 | TRBV5-1 | CASSLSPNTEAFF
TRBJ2-2 | TRBV28 | CASSGTGELFF
TRBJ1-1 | TRBV6-4 | CASSDGRMGDTEAFF
TRBJ2-3 | TRBV7-2 | CASSLGWREGRGTQYF
TRBJ2-5 | TRBV19 | CASRQQEGGWETQYF
TRBJ2-5 | TRBV11-2 | CASSLGQGLKTQYF
TRBJ1-4 | TRBV4-2 | CASSQVMGTTNEKLFF
TRBJ2-1 | TRBV6-1 | CASSEAERGEQFF
TRBJ1-5 | TRBV19 | CASAGTATLHPQHF
TRBJ2-7 | TRBV7-8 | CASSLGRGGGGVYEQYF
TRBJ1-2 | TRBV5-1 | CASSFTGGYGYTF
TRBJ1-4 | TRBV12-5 | CASGFTQEGEKLFF
TRBJ1-5 | TRBV10-1 | CASSEANQPQHF
TRBJ1-1 | TRBV14 | CASSQVRDWNTEAFF
TRBJ2-5 | TRBV11-2 | CASSFGQAIRETQYF
TRBJ2-5 | TRBV19 | CASSPAGREGRETQYF
TRBJ2-2 | TRBV6-5 | CASSRGVHTGELFF
TRBJ2-1 | TRBV9 | CASSPRSGPYNEQFF
TRBJ2-1 | TRBV30 | CAWQGFYNEQFF
TRBJ2-5 | TRBV28 | CASSPAGGEGETQYF
TRBJ2-3 | TRBV10-1 | CASSEEAASVTDTQYF
TRBJ2-3 | TRBV9 | CASTGGGSTDTQYF
TRBJ2-7 | TRBV5-1 | CASSLGSLRGLEQYF
. | TRBV7-9 | CASSLMTDSYEQYF
TRBJ1-1 | TRBV9 | CASSGRGASTEAFF
TRBJ2-5 | TRBV19 | CASSMRRKSETQYF